Listed below are T cell receptor beta chains from one sample, sequenced in a study of blood T cells in healthy people across ages. Using its own MiXCR run on the 5' RACE reads, TCRdb lists one record per CDR3 protein. The data contain fewer than 750,000 distinct CDR3 sequences, around half of them singletons. Sequencing input: blood. Every receptor here comes from an elderly man in good health. Both conserved end residues are part of each CDR3. The D gene is left open where the match is weak. Size is stated for part of the rows, as once, few or many counts, or as a class when the clone is expanded.

V gene	J gene	D gene	clone size	CDR3 DNA	CDR3 protein
TRBV10-3	TRBJ2-7	TRBD2	NA	TGTGCCATCAGTGAGTCGCAGAGGAGTCTAGCGGGAGTGCGTAATGAGCAGTACTTC	CAISESQRSLAGVRNEQYF
TRBV7-2	TRBJ2-5	NA	NA	TGTGCCAGCAGCCCCCTTGCGAGTAGGGAGACCCAGTACTTC	CASSPLASRETQYF
TRBV20-1	TRBJ2-1	NA	NA	TGCAGTGCTAGTTCCGGGTATGAGCAGTTCTTC	CSASSGYEQFF
TRBV5-1	TRBJ2-1	TRBD1	few	TGCGCCAGCAAACCGGGACAGGGTGCCGGGGAGCAGTTCTTC	CASKPGQGAGEQFF
TRBV19	TRBJ2-3	NA	NA	TGTGCCAGTAGTATAGTCACAGGGCAGACATCAACAGATACGCAGTATTTT	CASSIVTGQTSTDTQYF
TRBV21-1	TRBJ2-7	NA	NA	TGTGCCAGCAGCCGTTTACGTCGAGGGGCCCGTGACGAGCAGTACTTC	CASSRLRRGARDEQYF
TRBV20-1	TRBJ2-7	NA	few	TGCAGTGCTAGGGGGACCCAGGGTGTCTACGAGCAGTACTTC	CSARGTQGVYEQYF
TRBV9	TRBJ1-1	NA	few	TGTGCCAGCAGCCTCGGGCCCGCACGAGCTTTCTTT	CASSLGPARAFF
TRBV29-1	TRBJ1-1	NA	NA	TGCAGCGCCCGTCGGGGGCAGGGTGAAGCTTTCTTT	CSARRGQGEAFF
TRBV27	TRBJ2-3	TRBD2	NA	TGTGCCAGCAGTTCCGGACTAGCGGGGACCACAGATACGCAGTATTTT	CASSSGLAGTTDTQYF
TRBV9	TRBJ2-3	NA	NA	TGTGCCAGCAGCGTAGCGGGGAATACCCCAGATACGCAGTATTTT	CASSVAGNTPDTQYF
TRBV7-2	TRBJ2-3	NA	few	TGTGCCAGCAGCTTAGAAGGGCATACGCAGTATTTT	CASSLEGHTQYF
TRBV5-1	TRBJ2-5	NA	NA	TGCGCCAGCAGGGGGGAACCACTGGAGACCCAGTACTTC	CASRGEPLETQYF
TRBV7-9	TRBJ1-2	TRBD1	few	TGTGCCAGCAGGACGTCGAGGGGGACAGGGTTCACCTTC	CASRTSRGTGFTF
TRBV20-1	TRBJ1-5	NA	NA	TGCAGTGCTAGCAAGGGGGATCAGCCCCAGCATTTT	CSASKGDQPQHF
TRBV21-1	TRBJ2-3	NA	few	TGTGCCAGCAGCGCCCGGTTCGCAGATACGCAGTATTTT	CASSARFADTQYF
TRBV6-2/TRBV6-3	TRBJ2-7	TRBD2	many	TGTGCCAGCCGGCGGACTAGCGGAGCCTACGAGCAGTACTTC	CASRRTSGAYEQYF
TRBV7-9	TRBJ2-7	NA	NA	TGTGCCAGCAGCCCGGGTCATAACCAGTTTCTTAACGAGCAGTACTTC	CASSPGHNQFLNEQYF
TRBV20-1	TRBJ2-1	TRBD2	NA	TGCAGTGCCATCCTAGCGGGAGTGAGGAATGAGCAGTTCTTC	CSAILAGVRNEQFF
TRBV20-1	TRBJ1-4	NA	NA	TGCAGTGCTAGTTTGGGGACAACTAATGAAAAACTGTTTTTT	CSASLGTTNEKLFF
TRBV7-2	TRBJ2-7	NA	NA	TGTGCCAGCAGCCTAGCAGAGGGATACTCCTACGAGCAGTACTTC	CASSLAEGYSYEQYF
TRBV4-1	TRBJ2-5	NA	NA	TGCGCCAGCAGCCAAGATCGAGGAAGGACCCAGTACTTC	CASSQDRGRTQYF
TRBV20-1	TRBJ2-7	NA	NA	TGCAGTGCTAGTCCGCTCCGATTAGCCGGGGAGCAGTACTTC	CSASPLRLAGEQYF
TRBV3-1	TRBJ1-1	NA	NA	TGTGCCAGCAGCCAAGGGGGGACATTAGGGGAAGCTTTCTTT	CASSQGGTLGEAFF
TRBV20-1	TRBJ2-7	NA	NA	TGCAGTGTCAAAGGCCGGACGGATGCCTACGAGCAGTACTTC	CSVKGRTDAYEQYF
TRBV4-3	TRBJ2-3	TRBD2	NA	TGCGCCAGCAGCCAAGCCTTTATGACTAGCGGGAGGACAGATACGCAGTATTTT	CASSQAFMTSGRTDTQYF
TRBV6-5	TRBJ2-7	TRBD2	few	TGTGCCAGCACCCGGGGGGTAGCGGGAAAATTTGACGAGCAGTACTTC	CASTRGVAGKFDEQYF
TRBV6-6	TRBJ1-1	NA	few	TGTGCCAGCAGTTTCCCTGGGGGACGGAACACTGAAGCTTTCTTT	CASSFPGGRNTEAFF
TRBV12-3/TRBV12-4	TRBJ1-4	TRBD1	NA	TGTGCCAGCAGTATTAAGGGGACAGGGGTTGAAAAACTGTTTTTT	CASSIKGTGVEKLFF
TRBV7-2	TRBJ2-3	NA	NA	TGTGCCAGCAGCTTAGGGGCGCGGGGCACAGATACGCAGTATTTT	CASSLGARGTDTQYF
TRBV7-9	TRBJ2-3	NA	few	TGTGCCAGCAGCTTAGCGCATGGAGATACGCAGTATTTT	CASSLAHGDTQYF
TRBV5-1	TRBJ2-1	TRBD1	NA	TGCGCCAGCAGCTTGGGGGACAGAAACAATGAGCAGTTCTTC	CASSLGDRNNEQFF
TRBV5-1	TRBJ2-5	TRBD2	NA	TGCGCCAGCAGCCCTAACAGCGGGAGAGTAAGGGACAATGAGCAGTACTTC	CASSPNSGRVRDNEQYF
TRBV7-2	TRBJ2-5	NA	NA	TGTGCCAGCAGCTTAGCGTTTGCGGAGGCAAATGGAGAGACCCAGTACTTC	CASSLAFAEANGETQYF
TRBV6-5	TRBJ1-1	NA	NA	TGTGCCAGCAGTTACTTTCCGAACACTGAAGCTTTCTTT	CASSYFPNTEAFF
TRBV7-2	TRBJ2-3	TRBD2	NA	TGTGCCAGCAGCTTAGATTCTAGCGGGAGGGCCGGAGATACGCAGTATTTT	CASSLDSSGRAGDTQYF
TRBV6-5	TRBJ2-1	NA	once	TGTGCCAGCAGAGAGCGACAAAGCTACAATGAGCAGTTCTTC	CASRERQSYNEQFF
TRBV15	TRBJ2-1	TRBD2	NA	TGTGCCACCAGCAGGGGAGTTCCAACCGGGACTAGCGGGAGAAGTAAGCAGTTCTTC	CATSRGVPTGTSGRSKQFF
TRBV12-3/TRBV12-4	TRBJ2-2	NA	few	TGTGCCAGCAGTATCGGGCCCAGAGCAAACACCGGGGAGCTGTTTTTT	CASSIGPRANTGELFF
TRBV10-2	TRBJ2-7	NA	NA	TGCGCCAGCAGTGGTGGAGGGCCGAATCAGTACTTC	CASSGGGPNQYF
TRBV7-2	TRBJ2-3	NA	NA	TGTGCCAGCAGCCCCCTTGGGGGGCTTAGCACAGATACGCAGTATTTT	CASSPLGGLSTDTQYF